The 6 T cell receptor beta chains below come from one sample, sequenced in a study of cytotoxic CD8 clonotypes in ibrutinib-treated CLL. TCRdb's table, derived via immunoSEQ multiplex PCR, lists solely in-frame clones and lacks some. Among roughly 160,000 clones listed, about four fifths were seen once. The sequenced sample was PBMCs, obtained after 24 months of ibrutinib treatment. The source is a human donor with chronic lymphocytic leukemia.

The rearrangement uses TRBV6-5 and TRBJ2-4, with a weak D call TRBD1 (6 bases). From germline, CDR1 is MNHEY and CDR2 SVGAGI. CDR3 length: 14 amino acids. With 2 bases removed from V and 5 bases from J, the gap between germline ends came to 10 bases. CDR3 region: CASSYRGSQNIQYF. CDR3 sequence (DNA): TGTGCCAGCAGTTACAGGGGGTCCCAAAACATTCAGTACTTC.

This chain joins TRBV6-5 and TRBJ2-1, with 8 positions matching TRBD2. Germline CDR1 MNHEY, CDR2 SVGAGI. This CDR3 is 15 amino acids long. V dropped 0 bases and J dropped 8; count of bases not matched to a gene: 6. The CDR3 nucleotides are TGTGCCAGCAGTTACTCGTTGGCGGGGGGCGATGAGCAGTTCTTC. As protein: CASSYSLAGGDEQFF.

J is TRBJ1-4 and V is TRBV30, with D possibly being TRBD1 (5 bases). The length of the CDR3 is 15 residues. V shed 1 base and J shed 7 bases, with 16 bases lying between them. Germline V gene data show CDR1 as GTSNPN and CDR2 as SVGIG (reference sequence). CDR3 protein: CAWSAYSSGGEKLFF. CDR3 coding DNA: TGTGCCTGGAGTGCGTATTCTTCGGGGGGTGAAAAACTGTTTTTT.

The rearrangement links TRBV6-5 to TRBJ2-3; the D is unclear. Deletions cut 7 bases from V and 4 bases from J, with 15 bases between. The CDR3 length is 14 residues. Germline loops: CDR1 MNHEY, CDR2 SVGAGI. The DNA for the CDR3 is TGTGCCAGCACCCGGAAGACCCACTCAGATACGCAGTATTTT. This gives the protein CASTRKTHSDTQYF.

The chain joins TRBV19 to TRBJ2-7; 10 nucleotides align to TRBD1. V lost 2 bases, J lost 1 base, and 2 bases stayed unmatched. The CDR3 has 15 residues. Germline V gene lookup returns CDR1 LNHDA and CDR2 SQIVND (reference sequence). The chain's CDR3 is CASSIPDRGSYEQYF. CDR3 in DNA: TGTGCCAGTAGTATACCGGACAGGGGGTCCTACGAGCAGTACTTC.

This clone was observed a few times. The chain links TRBV19 to TRBJ1-5; D gene unclear. The germline CDR1 and CDR2 sequences are LNHDA and SQIVND (reference sequence). The V and J ends lost 2 bases and 7 bases respectively, with 12 bases between them. CDR3 size: 14 residues. CDR3 nucleotide sequence: TGTGCCAGTAGTATAACCCCCTCGGGGCAGCCCCAGCATTTT. Amino acids: CASSITPSGQPQHF.